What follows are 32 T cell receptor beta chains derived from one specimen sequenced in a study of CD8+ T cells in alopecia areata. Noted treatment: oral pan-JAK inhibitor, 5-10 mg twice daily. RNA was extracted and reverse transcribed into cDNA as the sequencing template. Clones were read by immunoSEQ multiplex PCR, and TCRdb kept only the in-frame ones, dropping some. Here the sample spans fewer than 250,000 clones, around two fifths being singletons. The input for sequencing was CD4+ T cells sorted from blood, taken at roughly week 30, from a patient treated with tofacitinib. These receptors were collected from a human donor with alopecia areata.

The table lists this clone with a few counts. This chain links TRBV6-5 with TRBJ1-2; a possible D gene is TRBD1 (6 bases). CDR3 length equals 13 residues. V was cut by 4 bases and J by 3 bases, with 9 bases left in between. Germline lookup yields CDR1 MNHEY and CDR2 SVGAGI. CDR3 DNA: TGTGCCAGCAGTTCGACAGGCTACTATGGCTACACCTTC. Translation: CASSSTGYYGYTF.

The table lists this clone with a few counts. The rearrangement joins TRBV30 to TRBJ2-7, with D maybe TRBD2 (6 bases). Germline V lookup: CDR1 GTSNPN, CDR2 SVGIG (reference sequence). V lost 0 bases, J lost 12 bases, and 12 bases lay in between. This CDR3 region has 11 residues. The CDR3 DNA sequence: TGTGCCTGGAGTGTACGCGGGGCCCGGTACTTC. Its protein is CAWSVRGARYF. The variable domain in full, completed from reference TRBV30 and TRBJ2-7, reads SQTIHQWPATLVQPVGSPLSLECTVEGTSNPNLYWYRQAAGRGLQLLFYSVGIGQISSEVPQNLSASRPQDRQFILSSKKLLLSDSGFYLCAWSVRGARYFGPGTRLTVT.

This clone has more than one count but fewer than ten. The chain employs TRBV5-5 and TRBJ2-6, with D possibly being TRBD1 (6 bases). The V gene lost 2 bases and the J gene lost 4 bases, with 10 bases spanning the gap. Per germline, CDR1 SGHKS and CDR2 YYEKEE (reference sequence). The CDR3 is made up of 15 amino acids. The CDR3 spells CASSLGQPGANVLTF. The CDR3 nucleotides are TGTGCCAGCAGCTTAGGACAGCCCGGGGCCAACGTCCTGACTTTC.

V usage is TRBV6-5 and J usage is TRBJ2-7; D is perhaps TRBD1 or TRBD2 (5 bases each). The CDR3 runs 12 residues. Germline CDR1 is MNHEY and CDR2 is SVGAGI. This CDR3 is CAAGAQLYEQYF. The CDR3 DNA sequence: TGTGCAGCCGGGGCACAGCTCTACGAGCAGTACTTC.

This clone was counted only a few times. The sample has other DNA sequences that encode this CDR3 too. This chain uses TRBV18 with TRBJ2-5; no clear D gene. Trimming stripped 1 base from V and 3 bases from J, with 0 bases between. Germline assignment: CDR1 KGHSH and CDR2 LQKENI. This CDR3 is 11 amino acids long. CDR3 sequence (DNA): TGTGCCAGCTCACCACAAGAGACCCAGTACTTC. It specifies CASSPQETQYF. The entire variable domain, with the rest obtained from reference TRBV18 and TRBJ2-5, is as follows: NAGVMQNPRHLVRRRGQEARLRCSPMKGHSHVYWYRQLPEEGLKFMVYLQKENIIDESGMPKERFSAEFPKEGPSILRIQQVVRGDSAAYFCASSPQETQYFGPGTRLLVL.

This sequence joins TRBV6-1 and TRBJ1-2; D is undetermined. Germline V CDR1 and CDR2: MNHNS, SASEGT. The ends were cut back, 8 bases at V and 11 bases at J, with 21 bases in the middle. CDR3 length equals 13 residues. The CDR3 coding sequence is TGTGCCAGCTTCGCCGCGGACGGGTTTAGGTACACCTTC. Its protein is CASFAADGFRYTF.

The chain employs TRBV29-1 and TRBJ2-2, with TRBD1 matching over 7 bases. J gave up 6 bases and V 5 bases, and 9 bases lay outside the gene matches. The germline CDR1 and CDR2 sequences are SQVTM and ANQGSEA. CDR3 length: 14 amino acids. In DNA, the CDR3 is TGCAGCGTTCGCCGACAGGGAACGGCCGGGGAGCTGTTTTTT. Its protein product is CSVRRQGTAGELFF.

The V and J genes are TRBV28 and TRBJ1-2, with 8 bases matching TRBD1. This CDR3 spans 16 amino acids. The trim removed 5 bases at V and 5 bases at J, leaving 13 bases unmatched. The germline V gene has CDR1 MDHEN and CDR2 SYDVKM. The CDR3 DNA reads TGTGCCAGCAGTACTGGTGGAGACGGACAGGGTTATGGCTACACCTTC. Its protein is CASSTGGDGQGYGYTF.

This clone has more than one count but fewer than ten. The CDR3 loop is CASSSGQGANYGYTF. The CDR3 region has the DNA TGTGCCAGCAGTTCAGGACAGGGCGCTAACTATGGCTACACCTTC. The chain carries TRBV27 and TRBJ1-2; 8 bases are a match to TRBD1. The CDR3 is 15 residues long. With 4 bases clipped from V and 0 bases from J, the junction kept 4 bases outside the gene matches. Looked up from germline, CDR1 is MNHEY and CDR2 is SMNVEV (reference sequence).

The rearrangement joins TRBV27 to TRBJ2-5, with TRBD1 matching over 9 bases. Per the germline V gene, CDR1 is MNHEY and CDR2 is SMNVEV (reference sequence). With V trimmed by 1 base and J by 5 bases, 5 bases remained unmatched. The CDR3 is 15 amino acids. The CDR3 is CASSLYGTGRETQYF. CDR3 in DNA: TGTGCCAGCAGTTTATACGGGACAGGGAGGGAGACCCAGTACTTC.

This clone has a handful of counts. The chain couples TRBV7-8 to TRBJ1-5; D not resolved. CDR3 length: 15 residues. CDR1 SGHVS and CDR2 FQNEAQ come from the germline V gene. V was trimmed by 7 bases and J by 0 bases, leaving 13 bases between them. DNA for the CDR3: TGTGCCAGCACCCCCCTCCGGGCTAGCAATCAGCCCCAGCATTTT. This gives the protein CASTPLRASNQPQHF.

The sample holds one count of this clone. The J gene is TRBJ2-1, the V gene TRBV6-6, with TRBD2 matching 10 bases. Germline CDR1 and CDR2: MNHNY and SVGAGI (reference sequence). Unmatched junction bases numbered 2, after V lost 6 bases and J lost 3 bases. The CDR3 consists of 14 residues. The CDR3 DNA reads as TGTGCCAGCAGCCTAGCGGGGGTCTACAATGAGCAGTTCTTC. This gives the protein CASSLAGVYNEQFF.

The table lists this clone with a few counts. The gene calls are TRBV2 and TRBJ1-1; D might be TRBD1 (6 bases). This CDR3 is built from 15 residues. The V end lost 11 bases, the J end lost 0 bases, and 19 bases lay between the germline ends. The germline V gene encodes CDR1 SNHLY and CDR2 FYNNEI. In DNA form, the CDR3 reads TGTGCCCGAAGGAGGGGGAGCGGTATGAACACTGAAGCTTTCTTT. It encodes CARRRGSGMNTEAFF. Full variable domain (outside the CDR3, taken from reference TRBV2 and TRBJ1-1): EPEVTQTPSHQVTQMGQEVILRCVPISNHLYFYWYRQILGQKVEFLVSFYNNEISEKSEIFDDQFSVERPDGSNFTLKIRSTKLEDSAMYFCARRRGSGMNTEAFFGQGTRLTVV.

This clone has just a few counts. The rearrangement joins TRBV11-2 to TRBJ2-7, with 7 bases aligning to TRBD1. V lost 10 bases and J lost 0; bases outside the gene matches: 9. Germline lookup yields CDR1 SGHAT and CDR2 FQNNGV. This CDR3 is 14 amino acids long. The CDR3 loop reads CATSRDSPSYEQYF. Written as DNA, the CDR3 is TGTGCCACCTCCCGGGACAGTCCCTCCTACGAGCAGTACTTC.

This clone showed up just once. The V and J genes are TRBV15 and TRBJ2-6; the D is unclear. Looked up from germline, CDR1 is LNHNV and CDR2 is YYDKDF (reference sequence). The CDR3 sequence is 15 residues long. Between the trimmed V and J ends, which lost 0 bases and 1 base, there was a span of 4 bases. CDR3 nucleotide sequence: TGTGCCACCAGCAGAGACGGGTCTGGGGCCAACGTCCTGACTTTC. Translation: CATSRDGSGANVLTF.

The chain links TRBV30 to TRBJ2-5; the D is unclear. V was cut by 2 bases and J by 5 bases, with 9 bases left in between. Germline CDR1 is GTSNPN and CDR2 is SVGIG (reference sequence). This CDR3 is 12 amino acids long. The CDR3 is CAWSISVETQYF. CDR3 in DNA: TGTGCCTGGAGTATATCTGTTGAGACCCAGTACTTC. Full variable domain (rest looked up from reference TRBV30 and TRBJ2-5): SQTIHQWPATLVQPVGSPLSLECTVEGTSNPNLYWYRQAAGRGLQLLFYSVGIGQISSEVPQNLSASRPQDRQFILSSKKLLLSDSGFYLCAWSISVETQYFGPGTRLLVL.

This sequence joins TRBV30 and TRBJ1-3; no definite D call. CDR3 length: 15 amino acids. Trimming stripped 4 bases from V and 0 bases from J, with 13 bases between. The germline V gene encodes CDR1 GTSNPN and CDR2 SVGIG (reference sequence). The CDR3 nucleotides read TGTGCCTGGAACAGCCGCCTTAGCTCTGGAAACACCATATATTTT. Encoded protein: CAWNSRLSSGNTIYF.

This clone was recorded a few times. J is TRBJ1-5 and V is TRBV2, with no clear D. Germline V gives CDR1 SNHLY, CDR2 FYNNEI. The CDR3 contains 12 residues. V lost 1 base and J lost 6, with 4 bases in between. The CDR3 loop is CASSEGAQPQHF. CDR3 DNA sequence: TGTGCCAGCAGTGAAGGCGCTCAGCCCCAGCATTTT.

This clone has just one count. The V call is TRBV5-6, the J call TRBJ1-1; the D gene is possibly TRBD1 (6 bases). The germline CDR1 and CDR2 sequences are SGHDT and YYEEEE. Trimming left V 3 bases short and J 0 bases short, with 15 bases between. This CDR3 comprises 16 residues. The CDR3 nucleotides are TGTGCCAGCAGCTCCGGACAGAGCCTTATGAACACTGAAGCTTTCTTT. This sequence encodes CASSSGQSLMNTEAFF.

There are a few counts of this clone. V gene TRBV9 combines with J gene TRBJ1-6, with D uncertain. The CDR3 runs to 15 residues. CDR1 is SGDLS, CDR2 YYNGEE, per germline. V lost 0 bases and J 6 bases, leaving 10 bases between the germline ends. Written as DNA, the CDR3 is TGTGCCAGCAGCGTAGGCGATGTCGGTAATTCACCCCTCCACTTT. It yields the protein CASSVGDVGNSPLHF.

The CDR3 spells CASSPQGSEGAFF. CDR3 bases: TGTGCCAGCTCACCACAGGGCTCAGAAGGAGCTTTCTTT. This chain uses TRBV18 with TRBJ1-1, with unresolved D. Per the germline V gene, CDR1 is KGHSH and CDR2 is LQKENI. The CDR3 loop spans 13 amino acids. V lost 1 base and J lost 10, with 13 bases in between.

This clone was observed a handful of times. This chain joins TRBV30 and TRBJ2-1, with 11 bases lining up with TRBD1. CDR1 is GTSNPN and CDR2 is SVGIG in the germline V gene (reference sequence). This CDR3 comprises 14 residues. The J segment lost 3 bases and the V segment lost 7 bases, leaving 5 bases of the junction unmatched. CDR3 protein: CAYSGTGGYNEQFF. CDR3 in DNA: TGTGCCTACTCCGGGACAGGGGGCTACAATGAGCAGTTCTTC.

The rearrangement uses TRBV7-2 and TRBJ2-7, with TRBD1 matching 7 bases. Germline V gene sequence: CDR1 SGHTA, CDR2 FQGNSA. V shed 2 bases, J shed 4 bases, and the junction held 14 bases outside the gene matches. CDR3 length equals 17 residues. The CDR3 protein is CASSLSYRGMRSYEQYF. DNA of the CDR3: TGTGCCAGCAGCTTATCCTACAGGGGAATGAGGTCTTACGAGCAGTACTTC.

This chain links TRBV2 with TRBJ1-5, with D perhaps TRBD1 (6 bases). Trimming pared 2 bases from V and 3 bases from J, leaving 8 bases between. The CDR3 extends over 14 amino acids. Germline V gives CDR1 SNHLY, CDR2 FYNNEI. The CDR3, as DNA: TGTGCCAGCAGTGAACAGGGGAACAATCAGCCCCAGCATTTT. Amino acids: CASSEQGNNQPQHF.

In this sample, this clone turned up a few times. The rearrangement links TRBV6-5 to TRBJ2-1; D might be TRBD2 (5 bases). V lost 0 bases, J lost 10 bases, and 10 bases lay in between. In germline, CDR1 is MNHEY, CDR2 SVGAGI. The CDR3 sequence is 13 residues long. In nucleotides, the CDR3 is TGTGCCAGCAGTTACTCTTTGACGGGAGAGCAGTTCTTC. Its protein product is CASSYSLTGEQFF.

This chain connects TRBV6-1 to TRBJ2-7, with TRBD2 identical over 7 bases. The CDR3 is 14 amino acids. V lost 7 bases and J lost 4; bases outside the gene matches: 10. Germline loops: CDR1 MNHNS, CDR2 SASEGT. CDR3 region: CASTAAGSIYEQYF. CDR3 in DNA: TGTGCCAGCACGGCAGCGGGGAGCATATACGAGCAGTACTTC.

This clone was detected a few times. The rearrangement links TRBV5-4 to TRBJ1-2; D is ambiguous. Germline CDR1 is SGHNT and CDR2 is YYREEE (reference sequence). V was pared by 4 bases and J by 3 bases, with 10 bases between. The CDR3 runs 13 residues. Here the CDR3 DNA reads TGTGCCAGCAGCCCGGAACGCGACTATGGCTACACCTTC. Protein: CASSPERDYGYTF.

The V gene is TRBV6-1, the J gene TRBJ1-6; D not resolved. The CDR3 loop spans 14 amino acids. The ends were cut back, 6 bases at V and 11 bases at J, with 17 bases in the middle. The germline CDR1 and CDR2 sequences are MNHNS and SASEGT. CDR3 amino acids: CASSGGEGMTPLHF. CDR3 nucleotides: TGTGCCAGCAGCGGCGGGGAGGGTATGACACCCCTCCACTTT.

CDR3 nucleotides: TGTGCCAGTAGTGGTCAAGGCGGAAGCTACGAGCAGTACTTC. The encoded protein is CASSGQGGSYEQYF. The gene calls are TRBV19 and TRBJ2-7; no firm D call. The V end was cut by 5 bases, the J end by 3 bases, with 14 bases between. The germline gives CDR1 LNHDA, CDR2 SQIVND (reference sequence). The CDR3 contains 14 residues. The variable domain in full, with the rest retrieved from reference TRBV19 and TRBJ2-7, is DGGITQSPKYLFRKEGQNVTLSCEQNLNHDAMYWYRQDPGQGLRLIYYSQIVNDFQKGDIAEGYSVSREKKESFPLTVTSAQKNPTAFYLCASSGQGGSYEQYFGPGTRLTVT.

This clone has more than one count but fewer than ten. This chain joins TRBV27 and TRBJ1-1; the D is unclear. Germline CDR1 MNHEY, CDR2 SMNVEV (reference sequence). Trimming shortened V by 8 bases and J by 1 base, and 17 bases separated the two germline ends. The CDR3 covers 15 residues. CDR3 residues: CASGAGGSQNTEAFF. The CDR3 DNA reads TGTGCCAGCGGTGCCGGTGGAAGCCAGAACACTGAAGCTTTCTTT.

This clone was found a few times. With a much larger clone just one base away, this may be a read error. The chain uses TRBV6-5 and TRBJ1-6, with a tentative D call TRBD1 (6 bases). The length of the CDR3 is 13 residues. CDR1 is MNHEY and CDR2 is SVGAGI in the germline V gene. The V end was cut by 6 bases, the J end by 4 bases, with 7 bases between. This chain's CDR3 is CASRDSYNSPLHF. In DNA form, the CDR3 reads TGTGCCAGCAGGGACAGTTATAATTCACCCCTCCACTTT.

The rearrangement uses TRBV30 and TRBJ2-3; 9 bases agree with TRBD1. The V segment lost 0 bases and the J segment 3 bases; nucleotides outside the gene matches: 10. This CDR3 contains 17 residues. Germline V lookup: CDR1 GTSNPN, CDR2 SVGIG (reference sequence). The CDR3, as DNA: TGTGCCTGGAGTGTATGGCCGGGACAGGGAAGAACAGATACGCAGTATTTT. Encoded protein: CAWSVWPGQGRTDTQYF. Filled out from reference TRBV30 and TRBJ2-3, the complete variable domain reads SQTIHQWPATLVQPVGSPLSLECTVEGTSNPNLYWYRQAAGRGLQLLFYSVGIGQISSEVPQNLSASRPQDRQFILSSKKLLLSDSGFYLCAWSVWPGQGRTDTQYFGPGTRLTVL.